The clone carrying this T cell receptor beta chain came up a few times. The sample is drawn from a study of CDR3 diversity in severe acne. The CDR3 is made up of 13 amino acids. The V gene's germline CDR1 is SQVTM and CDR2 ANQGSEA. V lost 4 bases to trimming and J lost 1 base, with 10 bases between them. TCRdb re-derived calls from the PCR reads in MiXCR, one entry per CDR3 protein. This sample has approximately 84,000 distinct CDR3 sequences; 51% occur once, and the top ten carry approximately 14%. The sequenced sample was blood. The clonotype was recovered from a male donor in good health, without acne. The chain joins TRBV29-1 to TRBJ1-1; D unclear. CDR3 sequence: CSVARVENTEAFF. As DNA, the CDR3 is TGCAGCGTTGCCCGGGTGGAGAACACTGAAGCTTTCTTT.